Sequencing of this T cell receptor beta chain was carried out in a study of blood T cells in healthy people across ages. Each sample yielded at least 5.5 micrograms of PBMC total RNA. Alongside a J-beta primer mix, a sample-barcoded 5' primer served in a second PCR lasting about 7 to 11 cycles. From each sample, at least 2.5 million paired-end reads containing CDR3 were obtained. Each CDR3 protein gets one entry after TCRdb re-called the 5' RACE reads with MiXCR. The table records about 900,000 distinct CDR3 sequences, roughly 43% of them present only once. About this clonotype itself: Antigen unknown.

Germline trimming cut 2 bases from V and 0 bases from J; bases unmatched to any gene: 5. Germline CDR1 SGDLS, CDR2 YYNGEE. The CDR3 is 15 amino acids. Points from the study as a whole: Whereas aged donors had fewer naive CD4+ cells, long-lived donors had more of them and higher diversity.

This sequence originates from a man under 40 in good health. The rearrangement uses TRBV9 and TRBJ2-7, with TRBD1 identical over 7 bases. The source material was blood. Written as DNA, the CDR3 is TGTGCCAGCAGCGTTACAGGGGTCAGCTCCTACGAGCAGTACTTC. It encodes CASSVTGVSSYEQYF.